This TCR beta chain comes out of a study of T cells in Graves' hyperthyroidism and ophthalmopathy (dated by TCRdb to the late 2010s). About the investigation overall: Peripheral blood was sampled at the time of initial diagnosis, prior to any treatment. Once sampling was done, hyperthyroidism patients were given methimazole at a starting dose of 30 mg daily, whereas ophthalmopathy patients were given high-dose intravenous methylprednisolone. In six Graves' hyperthyroidism patients, the study also compared T-cell repertoires from thyroid tissue with T-cell repertoires from blood. According to the paper, TCR Vbeta CDR3 sequencing was carried out on approximately 140 peripheral blood samples, which came from fewer than 50 ophthalmopathy, around 74 hyperthyroidism and about 17 progressor patients. To identify distinguishing TCR V-J signatures, a discovery cohort of about 100 patients was used, comprising some 45 with Graves' ophthalmopathy and around 57 with stable Graves' hyperthyroidism. Prospective prediction of ophthalmopathy was tested in an independent validation cohort consisting of 18 hyperthyroidism patients and 17 patients who later progressed to ophthalmopathy. The 80 to 100 discovery patients were randomly divided into training and test sets at a 7:3 ratio. General conclusions and limits of the study: Most expanded thyroid clonotypes (frequency above 0.001) were also detected in blood, suggesting blood repertoires may reflect thyroid immune responses. In validation, progression to ophthalmopathy was predicted by the model with 70% to 71% sensitivity and around 75% specificity, a median of about 6.4 months before onset. No statistical method was used to set the sample size in advance, and investigators knew the group allocation. Ophthalmopathy was separated from stable hyperthyroidism by a 13 V-J signature model, with about 88% sensitivity and 81% to 83% specificity obtained in cross-validation and 80%/75% obtained in testing.

The TCR beta CDR3 regions were amplified from RNA transcripts. For the first round of RT-PCR on the TCR CDR3, the HTBI primer set was used together with the Qiagen OneStep RT-PCR kit. Libraries were constructed in a second round of multiplex PCR, after which size selection and purification were performed. Sequencing of the libraries was done on an Illumina HiSeq2000 using paired-end 100 bp reads. Per the source publication's procedure: Raw data were processed with SOAPnuke, discarding reads with adapters, uncalled bases, mean Phred below 15, or no exact constant-primer or identifier match. COPE v1.2.5 was used to merge the high-quality paired reads, and each unique nucleotide sequence was defined as a clonotype. Clonotypes were aligned to IMGT TRBV, TRBD and TRBJ reference segments using MiTCR v1.1. The analysis was restricted to V-J combinations with a frequency above 0.0001, which together covered 99% to 99.2% of the repertoires. A TCS score was defined as the ratio of F50 (clonal expansion) to E x V (chaos), with BLOSUM62-based TCRdist applied between CDR3 peptides within each V-J. Welch's t-statistics and random forest reduced approximately 520 V-J features to about 12, which were used in a naive Bayes classifier (R e1071). TCRdb reworked the public reads: Q25 trimming with fastp, MiXCR clone assembly, productive beta chains retained. Rows are combined by CDR3 protein, so each entry shows the most common genes and DNA. TCRdb, not the original authors, processed these V and J calls. This sample lists 350,000 to 450,000 distinct CDR3 sequences; 11% to 15% were detected once. Around 27% of the sample lies in the top ten.

Ophthalmopathy patients had moderately to severely active disease, with a Clinical Activity Score of 3 or more, a NOSPECS grade of 4 or more, and a disease duration of less than 3 months. Any patient with an uncontrolled infection, another autoimmune disease, pregnancy or lactation was excluded. Diagnoses relied on clinical symptoms, serum thyroxine and TRAb, thyroid ultrasound and orbital computed tomography. PBMCs were separated from 10 ml of fresh peripheral blood using Ficoll-Paque density gradient centrifugation. Total RNA was extracted using Trizol reagent, and RNA quality was assessed on an Agilent 2100 Bioanalyzer. Taken from cysteine to phenylalanine, the CDR3 has 15 residues. Left in the record is the CDR3 DNA by itself, 45 bases read in frame from the first base. As encoded in the germline V gene, CDR1 is SGHRS while CDR2 is YFSETQ. V loses 4 bases, J loses 4 bases, and the germline ends lie 14 bases apart.

Comment on this clonotype: The antigen it binds to is not known. No much larger clone is present one base from it, and per-base qualities are unavailable.

This receptor was taken from a man aged 45 to 65 with Graves' ophthalmopathy. The chain employs TRBV5-1 and TRBJ1-4; the best D guess is TRBD1, with 6 bases matching. The sample was blood. In nucleotide form, the sequence is TGCGCCAGCAGCGGGGGCGGACCGCTTAATGAAAAACTGTTTTTT. This translates into CASSGGGPLNEKLFF.